These T cell receptor beta chains were read from a single sample in a study of blood T cell repertoires in COVID-19. Profiled with immunoSEQ multiplex PCR; TCRdb holds only in-frame clones, not every one. The sample consists of tens of thousands of clones, roughly 87% of them appearing once. Sequenced input: peripheral blood. These receptors were obtained from a human donor in a cohort sampled during active COVID-19. Both conserved end residues are part of each CDR3. Each record gives: clone size, CDR3 length, V gene, J gene, CDR3 protein. A clone size is listed for some rows: how often the clone was seen (once, few, many), or a class if it is expanded.

abundance: once
len: 14
v_gene: TRBV18
j_gene: TRBJ1-3
CDR3aa: CASSPQGAGNTIYF

abundance: .
len: 16
v_gene: TRBV7-6
j_gene: TRBJ2-3
CDR3aa: CASSRASGGASDTQYF

abundance: few
len: 14
v_gene: TRBV19
j_gene: TRBJ1-1
CDR3aa: CASSIGGLNTEAFF

abundance: .
len: 15
v_gene: TRBV7-2
j_gene: TRBJ2-7
CDR3aa: CASSSSGQVPYEQYF

abundance: .
len: 13
v_gene: TRBV7-8
j_gene: TRBJ1-1
CDR3aa: CASSLTGETEAFF

abundance: .
len: 15
v_gene: TRBV6-1
j_gene: TRBJ1-4
CDR3aa: CASSEASATNEKLFF

abundance: few
len: 11
v_gene: TRBV29-1
j_gene: TRBJ2-5
CDR3aa: CSVRGGETQYF

abundance: .
len: 14
v_gene: TRBV5-4
j_gene: TRBJ2-5
CDR3aa: CASSQAGSWETQYF

abundance: .
len: 14
v_gene: TRBV12-5
j_gene: TRBJ2-5
CDR3aa: CARGWGGAGETQYF

abundance: .
len: 12
v_gene: TRBV6-5
j_gene: TRBJ2-2
CDR3aa: CASSSPSEELFF

abundance: .
len: 14
v_gene: TRBV19
j_gene: TRBJ2-3
CDR3aa: CASSIGLAIDTQYF

abundance: few
len: 13
v_gene: TRBV6-6
j_gene: TRBJ1-1
CDR3aa: CASFGQLNTEAFF

abundance: .
len: 13
v_gene: TRBV30
j_gene: TRBJ1-1
CDR3aa: CAWSRQVNTEAFF

abundance: .
len: 13
v_gene: TRBV13
j_gene: TRBJ2-1
CDR3aa: CASSFKRYNEQFF

abundance: .
len: 15
v_gene: TRBV7-7
j_gene: TRBJ2-1
CDR3aa: CASSLGSQVGNEQFF

abundance: .
len: 18
v_gene: TRBV10-1
j_gene: TRBJ2-1
CDR3aa: CASSESRMGLADTHEQFF

abundance: .
len: 14
v_gene: TRBV2
j_gene: TRBJ1-1
CDR3aa: CATTLETAGTEAFF

abundance: .
len: 13
v_gene: TRBV19
j_gene: TRBJ2-3
CDR3aa: CASSGQTTDTQYF

abundance: .
len: 14
v_gene: TRBV30
j_gene: TRBJ1-4
CDR3aa: CAWSRTVTNEKLFF

abundance: .
len: 17
v_gene: TRBV5-1
j_gene: TRBJ2-2
CDR3aa: CASSPPDRGQDTGELFF

abundance: .
len: 15
v_gene: TRBV7-8
j_gene: TRBJ1-6
CDR3aa: CASSLFRDPGGPLHF

abundance: .
len: 13
v_gene: TRBV9
j_gene: TRBJ2-5
CDR3aa: CASGPGLQETQYF

abundance: .
len: 14
v_gene: TRBV6-5
j_gene: TRBJ1-2
CDR3aa: CASRPTTRKDGYTF

abundance: .
len: 15
v_gene: TRBV7-9
j_gene: TRBJ1-6
CDR3aa: CASSLGQGFGSPLHF

abundance: .
len: 11
v_gene: TRBV6-5
j_gene: TRBJ1-1
CDR3aa: CASQLRSEAFF

abundance: .
len: 12
v_gene: TRBV7-9
j_gene: TRBJ2-7
CDR3aa: CASSRVDDEQYF

abundance: .
len: 15
v_gene: TRBV7-2
j_gene: TRBJ2-7
CDR3aa: CASSATGTGFYEQYF

abundance: .
len: 14
v_gene: TRBV5-1
j_gene: TRBJ2-3
CDR3aa: CASSPGGSTDTQYF

abundance: .
len: 11
v_gene: TRBV7-9
j_gene: TRBJ2-1
CDR3aa: CASSPYNEQFF

abundance: once
len: 16
v_gene: TRBV19
j_gene: TRBJ1-2
CDR3aa: CASSITHTPRGNGYTF

abundance: .
len: 12
v_gene: TRBV12-3/TRBV12-4
j_gene: TRBJ2-2
CDR3aa: CASNQGTGELFF

abundance: .
len: 15
v_gene: TRBV7-3
j_gene: TRBJ2-3
CDR3aa: CASSLTSGGTDTQYF

abundance: .
len: 14
v_gene: TRBV7-9
j_gene: TRBJ1-2
CDR3aa: CASSFNRVSYGYTF

abundance: few
len: 15
v_gene: TRBV5-8
j_gene: TRBJ1-5
CDR3aa: CASSFSQIPNQPQHF

abundance: few
len: 13
v_gene: TRBV18
j_gene: TRBJ1-4
CDR3aa: CASSPPTGAKLFF

abundance: .
len: 13
v_gene: TRBV6-1
j_gene: TRBJ1-5
CDR3aa: CASSETVRQPQHF

abundance: .
len: 17
v_gene: TRBV14
j_gene: TRBJ1-1
CDR3aa: CASSPIRRTGSVVSAFF

abundance: .
len: 17
v_gene: TRBV19
j_gene: TRBJ2-1
CDR3aa: CASSLKQTSWAPNEQFF

abundance: .
len: 13
v_gene: TRBV6-5
j_gene: TRBJ2-2
CDR3aa: CASRGTTAGELFF

abundance: .
len: 15
v_gene: TRBV4-2
j_gene: TRBJ1-6
CDR3aa: CASSQDHRGNSPLHF

abundance: .
len: 14
v_gene: TRBV7-6
j_gene: TRBJ2-5
CDR3aa: CASSLAGQQETQYF

abundance: .
len: 13
v_gene: TRBV5-6
j_gene: TRBJ1-2
CDR3aa: CASSARGGRGYTF

abundance: .
len: 15
v_gene: TRBV7-9
j_gene: TRBJ2-1
CDR3aa: CASSDSGRGGNEQFF

abundance: .
len: 15
v_gene: TRBV6-5
j_gene: TRBJ1-3
CDR3aa: CASSYGASSGNTIYF

abundance: .
len: 13
v_gene: TRBV10-3
j_gene: TRBJ1-5
CDR3aa: CAITAGGDQPQHF

abundance: .
len: 17
v_gene: TRBV20-1
j_gene: TRBJ2-3
CDR3aa: CSASSSGSWTSTDTQYF

abundance: .
len: 16
v_gene: TRBV7-8
j_gene: TRBJ2-1
CDR3aa: CASSVTSGSSYNEQFF

abundance: once
len: 13
v_gene: TRBV12-3/TRBV12-4
j_gene: TRBJ1-5
CDR3aa: CASSEYSNQPQHF